This T cell receptor (beta chain) stems from a study of early T cells in non-severe SARS-CoV-2 infection. For the study at large: Sequencing targeted bulk RNA from unsorted whole blood, leaving chains unpaired.

This clonotype came up a few times. From the 5' RACE reads, TCRdb called clonotypes with MiXCR, one entry per CDR3 protein. The sample contains more than 80,000 distinct CDR3 sequences, approximately 17% of which appear only once. V was clipped by 8 bases and J by 1 base, with 9 bases between them. Germline loops: CDR1 LGHDT, CDR2 YNNKEL (reference sequence). This CDR3 has 12 residues. The source of this sequence is an adult who was a healthcare worker with PCR-confirmed SARS-CoV-2 infection or an uninfected control (not recorded which). V is TRBV3-1 and J is TRBJ2-7; a weak D match, TRBD2 (6 bases). The sample was whole blood. The chain's CDR3 is CASGGGSYEQYF. CDR3 bases: TGTGCCAGCGGGGGAGGATCCTACGAGCAGTACTTC.